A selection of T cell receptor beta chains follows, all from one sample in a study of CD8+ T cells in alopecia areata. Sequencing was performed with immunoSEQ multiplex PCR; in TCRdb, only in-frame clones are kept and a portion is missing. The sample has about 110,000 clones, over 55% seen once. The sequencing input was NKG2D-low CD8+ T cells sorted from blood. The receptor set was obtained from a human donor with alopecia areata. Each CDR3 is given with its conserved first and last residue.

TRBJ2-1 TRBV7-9 CASSFTGEYNEQFF
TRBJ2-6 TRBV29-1 CSVFTRISGANVLTF
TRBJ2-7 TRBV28 CASSFRTGYNEQYF
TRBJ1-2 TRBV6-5 CASSPLGLGNYGYTF
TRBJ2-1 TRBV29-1 CSVGLAGVLNEQFF
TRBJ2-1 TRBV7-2 CASSLETGSSYNEQFF
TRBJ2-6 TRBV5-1 CARHHRSTGANVLTF
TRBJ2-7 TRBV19 CASSIGGIYEQYF
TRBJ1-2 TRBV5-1 CASSPSLQGQLRRGYTF
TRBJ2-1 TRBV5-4 CASSLGTSEIDEQFF
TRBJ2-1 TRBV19 CASTPGLAGVEQFF
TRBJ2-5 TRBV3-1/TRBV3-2 CASSQDRDF
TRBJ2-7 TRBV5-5 CASSLWAGELYEQYF
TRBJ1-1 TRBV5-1 CASSFARTNTEAFF
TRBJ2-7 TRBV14 CASSPLGSTYEQYF
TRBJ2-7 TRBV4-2 CASSQEAGGPSYEQYF
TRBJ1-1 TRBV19 CASSMGGREAFF
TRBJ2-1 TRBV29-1 CSVGSSISNEQFF
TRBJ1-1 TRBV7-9 CASSSTGAEAFF
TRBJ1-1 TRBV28 CASSSSGSTEAFF
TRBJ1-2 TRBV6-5 CASSLGGGAYGYTF
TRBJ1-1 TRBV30 CAWSVEDTEAFF
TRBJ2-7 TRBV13 CASSPGGGFTYEQYF
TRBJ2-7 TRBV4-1 CASGRLAGLYEQYF
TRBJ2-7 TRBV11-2 CARERRDSSYEQYF
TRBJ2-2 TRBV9 CASSLNTGELFF
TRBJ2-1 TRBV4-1 CASSPTGGGYNEQFF
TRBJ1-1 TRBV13 CASSLGLSLEAFF
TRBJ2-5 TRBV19 CASSISETQYF
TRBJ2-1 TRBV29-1 CSVENNEQFF
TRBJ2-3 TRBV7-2 CASGRGVPDTQYF
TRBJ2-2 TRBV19 CASSIGFTGELFF
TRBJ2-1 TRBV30 CAAGLADNEQFF
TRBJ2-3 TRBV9 CASTGRLADSTDTQYF
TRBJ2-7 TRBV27 CASSPITGGYEQYF
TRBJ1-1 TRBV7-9 CASSTTSSEAFF
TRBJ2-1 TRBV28 CASSLLDASGSSYNEQFF
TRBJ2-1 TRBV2 CASSESEDVSGSSYNEQFF
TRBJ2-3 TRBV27 CASSLGGVSRTDTQYF
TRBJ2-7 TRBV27 CASSFVQASYEQYF
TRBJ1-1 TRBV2 CASSDTGLTNTEAFF
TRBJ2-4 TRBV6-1 CASDNEYF
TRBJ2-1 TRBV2 CAILRIGLTYNEQFF
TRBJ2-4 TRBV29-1 CSVEQGGGSIQYF
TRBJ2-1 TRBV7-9 CASSFPGNIEQFF
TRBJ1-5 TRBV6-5 CASHDQPQHF
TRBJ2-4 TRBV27 CASSTGTTGNIQYF
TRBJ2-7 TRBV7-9 CASSSEPLYEQYF
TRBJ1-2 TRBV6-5 CASSYSPGFGYTF
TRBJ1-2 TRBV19 CASSAGNGYTF
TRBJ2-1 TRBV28 CASSFEWMMAGSYNEQFF